This T cell receptor (beta chain) was obtained from a study of identical twins (dated by TCRdb to 2015 to 2016). About the full investigation: To test whether fetal clonotypes persist, this study deep-sequenced TCR alpha and beta repertoires from monozygotic twins, from unrelated adults of various ages, and from cord blood. Replicate twin experiments were performed at different times using different library preparation protocols to rule out contamination.

Only healthy Caucasian donors were included. This clonotype was seen only a few times. Its binding antigen is unknown. Per-base quality was not reported, and no clone a single base away is much larger than it. The receptor library was made with 5' RACE. For sequencing, an Illumina HiSeq 2000 was employed. A universal primer binding site was introduced by template switching, and a unique molecular identifier was present in the final cDNA, enabling accurate counting of TCR cDNA molecules. Specific primers in the conserved constant-segment region were used to synthesize first-strand cDNA for the TCR alpha and beta chains. To control for contamination, every cDNA library carried two barcodes: a SMART-Mk sample barcode plus Illumina barcodes. TruSeq adapter sequences and Illumina sample barcodes were added in two successive PCR steps. Sequencing of the TCR alpha and beta cDNA libraries was done on the Illumina HiSeq platform using custom primers. From the authors' description of their analysis: MiGEC processed the raw reads to extract unique molecular identifiers, while MiXCR was used to determine the CDR3 positions. For each individual, recombination models were inferred using an EM algorithm with the repgenHMM and IGoR tools. The analysis of shared clonotypes was done with the tcR package in R, with sharing normalized by the product of cloneset sizes. Out-of-frame nonproductive sequences were analyzed to study raw recombination free of thymic and clonal selection effects. Starting from the raw public reads, TCRdb applied fastp trimming at Q25, assembled clones with MiXCR and retained in-frame beta chains. Every distinct CDR3 protein forms one entry, paired with its most common genes and DNA. These V and J calls originate from TCRdb's pipeline instead of the authors' own analysis. This sample is represented by 1.5 million or so distinct CDR3 sequences; roughly a third of them were singletons. Clones ranked in the top ten supply approximately 0.29% of the sample.

CDR1 and CDR2 are drawn from the germline V gene: SQVTM, ANQGSEA. Trimming at the junction amounts to 3 bases on V and 0 bases on J, and the germline ends lie 8 bases apart. The CDR3 sequence holds 13 residues, the cysteine and phenylalanine included. The retained sequence is limited to the CDR3, 39 bases, with the frame set at the first base. Overall study results and their limits: Out-of-frame TCR alpha sharing in monozygotic twins was systematically underestimated by recombination models, whereas sharing between unrelated individuals was in agreement with the recombination models. The excess sharing between twins in beta out-of-frame sequences was weaker because fewer shared sequences reduced the signal-to-noise ratio. Out-of-frame TCR alpha sequences shared between twins showed an excess of low generation-probability sequences compared with coincidental sharing between unrelated individuals. Fewer insertions were carried by abundant cord blood beta clonotypes, a similar but weaker trend appeared in young adult naive repertoires, and no such trend appeared in memory repertoires. Zero-insertion analyses could be partly confounded by invariant T cells such as MAIT and iNKT, though diverse VJ usage argued against such confounding for most clonotypes. Because the same donors could not be followed over many years, the conclusions depended on cross-sectional statistical analysis.

The rearranged chain carries TRBV29-1 and TRBJ1-1; a tentative D call is TRBD1 (5 bases match). The TCR comes from a newborn girl in good health. Material for sequencing was cord blood. The nucleotide sequence is TGCAGCGTTGATGAGGGGTTGAACACTGAAGCTTTCTTT. Its protein is CSVDEGLNTEAFF.